Presented here are 6 T cell receptor beta chains from one specimen sequenced in a study of blood T cells in healthy people across ages. A second PCR, run for roughly 7 to 11 cycles, used a sample-barcoded 5' primer plus a J-beta primer mix. TCRdb redid the calling of the 5' RACE reads with MiXCR, one entry per CDR3 protein. The table has roughly 800,000 distinct CDR3 sequences, around 34% seen once; the top ten hold 10% to 15%. The sequenced material came from blood. The origin of the receptors is a man aged 18 to 29 in good health.

This clonotype was observed a handful of times. The rearrangement links TRBV27 to TRBJ1-6; tentatively, D is TRBD1 (6 bases). The CDR3 extends over 18 amino acids. V was cut by 2 bases and J by 2 bases, with 16 bases left in between. Germline V gene data show CDR1 as MNHEY and CDR2 as SMNVEV (reference sequence). CDR3: CASSLKGGGGTYNSPLHF. In nucleotides, the CDR3 is TGTGCCAGCAGTTTAAAAGGGGGAGGAGGAACCTATAATTCACCCCTCCACTTT.

This rearrangement joins TRBV20-1 to TRBJ2-1, with 8 bases matching TRBD1. The J segment lost 7 bases and the V segment lost 3 bases, leaving 8 bases of the junction unmatched. This CDR3 has 14 residues. CDR1 is DFQATT, CDR2 SNEGSKA, per germline (reference sequence). The CDR3 protein is CSASNRGIRNEQFF. CDR3 DNA sequence: TGCAGTGCTAGCAACAGGGGGATACGGAATGAGCAGTTCTTC.

Ten or more counts support this clonotype. The rearrangement joins TRBV12-3 or TRBV12-4 to TRBJ1-5; no firm D call. The CDR3 is made up of 12 amino acids. Trimming removed 10 bases at V and 5 bases at J, with 12 bases between. As DNA, the CDR3 is TGTGCCACCACTTGGGAGGATCAGCCCCAGCATTTT. Its protein product is CATTWEDQPQHF.

This clonotype has a count of ten or more. The chain uses TRBV19 and TRBJ2-4, with D tentatively TRBD1 (6 bases). The CDR3 consists of 15 residues. V was cut by 5 bases and J by 6 bases, with 17 bases left in between. The germline V gene encodes CDR1 LNHDA and CDR2 SQIVND (reference sequence). The CDR3 DNA sequence: TGTGCCAGTAGTTCCCACAGGGAATTGAGAAACATTCAGTACTTC. This codes for CASSSHRELRNIQYF.

The chain carries TRBV27 and TRBJ1-6; possible D gene TRBD1, 5 bases. Germline-derived CDR1 and CDR2 are MNHEY and SMNVEV (reference sequence). The CDR3 length is 16 residues. V lost 6 bases, J lost 5 bases, and 17 bases lay in between. The CDR3 here is CASRRDSDSNNSPLHF. CDR3 DNA sequence: TGTGCCAGCAGAAGGGACTCAGACTCTAATAATTCACCCCTCCACTTT.

The chain combines TRBV12-3 or TRBV12-4 with TRBJ2-3, with TRBD1 identical over 8 bases. The V segment lost 7 bases and the J segment 12 bases; nucleotides outside the gene matches: 15. The CDR3 contains 14 residues. This chain's CDR3 is CASKPGQGSQDQYF. The CDR3 region has the DNA TGTGCCAGCAAACCAGGACAGGGATCACAAGATCAGTATTTT.